This T cell receptor beta chain was sequenced for a study of OX40 agonist ivuxolimab in advanced cancers. The protocol was immunoSEQ multiplex PCR, while the TCRdb copy is restricted to in-frame clones and leaves out a portion. The sample includes tens of thousands of clones, around 87% seen only once; the top ten take about 0.99%. This CDR3 is 13 amino acids long. The germline V gene encodes CDR1 SEHNR and CDR2 FQNEAQ (reference sequence). V shed 4 bases and J shed 1 base, with 7 bases lying between them. The rearrangement links TRBV7-9 to TRBJ1-1; no definite D call. The material sequenced was CD4+ or CD8+ T cells sorted from blood, taken in a trial of the OX40 agonist ivuxolimab. This clonotype originated in an adult with an advanced solid tumor such as melanoma, head and neck, liver or kidney cancer. The CDR3 protein is CASSWAGNTEAFF. CDR3 nucleotide sequence: TGTGCCAGCAGCTGGGCTGGGAACACTGAAGCTTTCTTT.